This T cell receptor beta chain was captured by sequencing in a study of beta chain features in type 1 diabetes. Background on the study: Healthy donors and patients showed comparable age, gender and cell yields. Findings of the study overall: Naive, central memory and Treg TCRB repertoires appeared more alike in patients than in healthy donors.

The germline gives CDR1 LGHNA, CDR2 YSLEER. CDR3 length: 16 residues. J was trimmed by 5 bases and V by 0 bases; bases with no gene match: 8. Reverse transcription of all isolated RNA meant that expressed TCRB transcripts were sequenced. Only in-frame clones appear in the TCRdb table, and some are missing; sequencing was by immunoSEQ multiplex PCR. The sample has about 620,000 clones; 15% to 19% are singletons. Regarding this clone: The antigen is undetermined.

Sequences were obtained from naive CD4+ T cells from blood. The chain couples TRBV4-3 to TRBJ2-3; 7 bases line up with TRBD1. The sequence was collected from a man between 18 and 35 years old in good health. The CDR3 here is CASSQEATGQKDTQYF. The CDR3 bases are TGCGCCAGCAGCCAAGAAGCGACAGGGCAGAAAGATACGCAGTATTTT.